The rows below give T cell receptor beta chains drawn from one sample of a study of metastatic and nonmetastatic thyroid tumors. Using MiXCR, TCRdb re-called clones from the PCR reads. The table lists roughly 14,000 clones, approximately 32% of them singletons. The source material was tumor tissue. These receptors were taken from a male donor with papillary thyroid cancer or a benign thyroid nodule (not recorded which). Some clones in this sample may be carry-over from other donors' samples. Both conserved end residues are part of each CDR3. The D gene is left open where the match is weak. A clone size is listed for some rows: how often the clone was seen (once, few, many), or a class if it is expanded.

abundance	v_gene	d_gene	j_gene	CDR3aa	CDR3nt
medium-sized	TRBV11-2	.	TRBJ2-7	CASSLGRGAYEQYF	TGTGCCAGCAGCTTAGGGCGGGGCGCCTACGAGCAGTACTTC
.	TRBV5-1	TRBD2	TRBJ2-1	CASSSGLALSNEQFF	TGCGCCAGCAGCTCTGGACTAGCGCTAAGCAATGAGCAGTTCTTC
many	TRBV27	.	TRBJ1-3	CASSLRGTPRDTIYF	TGTGCCAGCAGTTTGAGGGGGACGCCGAGGGACACCATATATTTT
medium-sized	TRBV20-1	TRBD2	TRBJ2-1	CSAVTSGKSYSYNEQFF	TGCAGTGCCGTGACTAGCGGGAAGTCCTACTCCTACAATGAGCAGTTCTTC
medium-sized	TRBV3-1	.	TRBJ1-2	CASSQEGRGGYTF	TGTGCCAGCAGCCAAGAAGGACGGGGTGGCTACACCTTC
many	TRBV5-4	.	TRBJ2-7	CASSLGRTPNLGQYF	TGTGCCAGCAGCTTGGGTCGGACGCCGAATCTGGGGCAGTACTTC
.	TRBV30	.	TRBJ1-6	CAWSVSGSYNSPLHF	TGTGCCTGGAGTGTATCGGGGTCCTATAATTCACCCCTCCACTTT
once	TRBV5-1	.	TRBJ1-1	CASSLVTAGNTEAFF	TGCGCCAGCAGCTTGGTAACGGCCGGTAACACTGAAGCTTTCTTT
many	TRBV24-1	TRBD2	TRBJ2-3	CATSDRHSRTSGGSTDTQYF	TGTGCCACCAGTGATCGACATAGCCGGACTAGCGGGGGTAGCACAGATACGCAGTATTTT
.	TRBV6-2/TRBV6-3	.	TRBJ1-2	CASSYSAGNDGYTF	TGTGCCAGCAGTTACTCGGCAGGGAATGATGGCTACACCTTC
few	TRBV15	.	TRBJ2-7	CATSRYRDTASYEQYF	TGTGCCACCAGCAGATACCGGGACACCGCCTCCTACGAGCAGTACTTC
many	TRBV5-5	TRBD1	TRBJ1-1	CASSRVTGDTEAFF	TGTGCCAGCAGCCGCGTTACAGGGGACACTGAAGCTTTCTTT
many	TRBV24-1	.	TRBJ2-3	CATSETGRSTDTQYF	TGTGCCACCAGTGAGACCGGGAGAAGCACAGATACGCAGTATTTT
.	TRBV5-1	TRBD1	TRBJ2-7	CASSYRTGDTLRSYEQYF	TGCGCCAGCAGTTATCGTACAGGGGATACCTTACGCTCCTACGAGCAGTACTTC
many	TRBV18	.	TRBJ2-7	CASSPDYEQYF	TGTGCCAGCTCACCAGATTACGAGCAGTACTTC
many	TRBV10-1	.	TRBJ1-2	CASSKDGYTF	TGCGCCAGCAGTAAGGATGGCTACACCTTC
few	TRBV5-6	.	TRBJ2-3	CASSLALSPSTDTQYF	TGTGCCAGCAGCTTGGCCCTTTCCCCAAGCACAGATACGCAGTATTTT
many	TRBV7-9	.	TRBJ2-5	CASSLPGQETQYF	TGTGCCAGCAGTCTCCCTGGTCAAGAGACCCAGTACTTC
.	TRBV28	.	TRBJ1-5	CASSLGSPGMGGYRMPQHF	TGTGCCAGCAGTTTAGGGAGCCCCGGAATGGGGGGCTACCGTATGCCCCAGCATTTT
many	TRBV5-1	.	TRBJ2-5	CASSLGQETQYF	TGCGCCAGCAGCTTGGGACAAGAGACCCAGTACTTC
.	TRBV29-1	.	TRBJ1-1	CSVVRQMNTEAFF	TGCAGCGTTGTCCGCCAAATGAACACTGAAGCTTTCTTT
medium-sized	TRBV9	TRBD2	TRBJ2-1	CASSSRLAGEVVQFF	TGTGCCAGCAGCTCGAGACTAGCGGGAGAGGTAGTGCAGTTCTTC
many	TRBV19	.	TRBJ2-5	CASSPLTAETQYF	TGTGCCAGTAGTCCTTTGACAGCCGAGACCCAGTACTTC
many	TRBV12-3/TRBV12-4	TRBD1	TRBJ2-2	CASSLRQGGELFF	TGTGCCAGCAGCCTTAGACAGGGCGGGGAGCTGTTTTTT
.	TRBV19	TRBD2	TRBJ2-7	CASMSREGYEQYF	TGTGCCAGTATGTCCCGGGAGGGGTACGAGCAGTACTTC
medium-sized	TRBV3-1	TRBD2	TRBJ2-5	CASSQVVSGSWGETQYF	TGTGCCAGCAGCCAAGTCGTTAGCGGGAGTTGGGGAGAGACCCAGTACTTC
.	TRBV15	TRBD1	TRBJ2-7	CATSKDRGRGYEQYF	TGTGCCACCAGCAAAGACAGGGGCCGCGGCTACGAGCAGTACTTC
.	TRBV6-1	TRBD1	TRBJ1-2	CASRTGANYGYTF	TGTGCCAGCAGGACAGGGGCGAACTATGGCTACACCTTC
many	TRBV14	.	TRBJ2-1	CASSQGVWHEQFF	TGTGCCAGCAGCCAAGGGGTCTGGCATGAGCAGTTCTTC
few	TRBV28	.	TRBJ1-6	CASSPRGEGNSPLHF	TGTGCCAGCAGCCCACGGGGAGAGGGTAATTCACCCCTCCACTTT
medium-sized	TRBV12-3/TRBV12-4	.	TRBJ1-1	CASSLGGENTEAFF	TGTGCCAGCAGTTTGGGGGGCGAGAACACTGAAGCTTTCTTT
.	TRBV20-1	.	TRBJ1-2	CSARPFRGDNYGYTF	TGCAGTGCTAGACCGTTTCGCGGGGATAACTATGGCTACACCTTC
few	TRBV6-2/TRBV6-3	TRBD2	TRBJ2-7	CASSYSSGSYEQYF	TGTGCCAGCAGTTACTCTAGCGGGAGTTACGAGCAGTACTTC
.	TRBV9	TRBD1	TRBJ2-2	CASSPTMTGFNTGELFF	TGTGCCAGCAGCCCAACGATGACAGGGTTTAACACCGGGGAGCTGTTTTTT
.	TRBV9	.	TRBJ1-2	CASSVGEEPRYYGYTF	TGTGCCAGCAGCGTAGGGGAGGAGCCCCGGTACTATGGCTACACCTTC
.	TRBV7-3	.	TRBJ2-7	CASKGGEQYF	TGTGCCAGCAAGGGCGGAGAGCAGTACTTC
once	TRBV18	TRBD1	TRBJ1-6	CASSPRQGGSLHF	TGTGCCAGCTCACCGCGACAGGGCGGATCCCTCCACTTT
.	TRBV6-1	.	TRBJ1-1	CASSDQRNTESFF	TGTGCCAGCAGTGATCAGAGGAACACTGAATCTTTCTTT
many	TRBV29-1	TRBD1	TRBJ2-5	CSVRLGRGLGETQYF	TGCAGCGTTCGTCTGGGCAGGGGGCTTGGTGAGACCCAGTACTTC